This is a list of T cell receptor beta chains from one sample in a study of graft-versus-host responses after intestinal transplantation. Only in-frame clones appear in the TCRdb table, and some are missing; sequencing was by immunoSEQ multiplex PCR. The table records about 93,000 clones, just under 95% of them present only once. Antigens for these TCRs are unknown. The input for sequencing was unstimulated CD8+ T cells sorted from spleen or lymph node cells, taken before intestinal transplant. The receptors originated from a human donor who received an intestinal transplant. Each CDR3 is given with its conserved first and last residue.

j_call | v_call | cdr3_aa
TRBJ2-7 | TRBV4-3 | CASSQERAGTYEQYF
TRBJ2-7 | TRBV2 | CASTLSGGSYEQYF
TRBJ1-6 | TRBV19 | CASSTGMNSPLHF
TRBJ2-7 | TRBV28 | CASSVAGTTYYEQYF
TRBJ1-3 | TRBV6-1 | CATQNGESGNTIYF
TRBJ2-7 | TRBV4-1 | CASSQDLGQAYEQYF
TRBJ2-2 | TRBV27 | CASSLSGGTGELFF
TRBJ2-1 | TRBV4-1 | CASSHPGQGGSYNEQFF
TRBJ2-7 | TRBV25-1 | CASSAQYPYEQYF
TRBJ2-1 | TRBV5-5 | CASSLNRGSFVEQFF
TRBJ1-3 | TRBV7-6 | CASSPTAGTGFGNTIYF
TRBJ2-1 | TRBV4-1 | CASSHPGLAGGNNEQFF
TRBJ2-7 | TRBV9 | CASSVGGEVGEQYF
. | TRBV9 | CASSGGTSGRDNEQFF
TRBJ2-2 | TRBV6-4 | CASSEEGRHTGELFF
TRBJ1-5 | TRBV4-3 | CASSQSLFQGINQPQHF
TRBJ2-1 | TRBV7-3 | CASSLFLGEGNEQFF
TRBJ1-1 | TRBV29-1 | CSVELGSWTPEAFF
TRBJ2-4 | TRBV6-5 | CASSYPTKVAKNIQYF
TRBJ1-1 | TRBV19 | CASRPRVMNTEAFF
TRBJ2-7 | TRBV19 | CASSMLQGLEQYF
. | TRBV5-4 | CASSDTTGGYEQYF
TRBJ1-1 | TRBV19 | CASSFRNTEAFF
TRBJ1-5 | TRBV4-2 | CASSHYSSNQPQHF
TRBJ1-2 | TRBV6-5 | CASSYEGGVSGYTF
TRBJ2-7 | TRBV14 | CASSHVWTGVYEQYF
TRBJ2-1 | TRBV6-1 | CASSEWVAGDNEQFF
TRBJ2-3 | TRBV19 | CASSAVGGPQDTQYF
TRBJ2-5 | TRBV9 | CASSVGGLAGGETQYF
TRBJ1-5 | TRBV19 | CASISGTERRYSNQPQHF
TRBJ2-7 | TRBV7-9 | CASSPASDYEQYF
TRBJ2-7 | TRBV2 | CASSDYTSGSHEQYF
TRBJ1-3 | TRBV27 | CASSRQGDLLGNTIYF
TRBJ2-3 | TRBV27 | CASSLGLASDTQYF
TRBJ2-1 | TRBV29-1 | CSVETGWSNSYNEQFF
TRBJ2-3 | TRBV5-6 | CASSLGTSGGPDSAQYF
TRBJ2-1 | TRBV7-2 | CASSPLAGGPVEQFF
TRBJ2-5 | TRBV6-5 | CASSYGGGAETQYF
TRBJ2-7 | TRBV18 | CASSPPGTGMGEQYF
TRBJ2-3 | TRBV5-1 | CASSLGASGTPDTQYF
TRBJ1-3 | TRBV4-1 | CASSQAGGNTIYF
TRBJ2-1 | TRBV5-6 | CASSRGGTGSYNEQFF
TRBJ2-1 | TRBV7-8 | CASSAIAGSVNEQFF
TRBJ2-7 | TRBV28 | CASRFTGFEQYF
TRBJ2-1 | TRBV29-1 | CSPLADNEQFF
TRBJ2-3 | TRBV13 | CASNQGLSTDTQYF
TRBJ2-5 | TRBV18 | CASSFPGTGGETQYF
TRBJ2-7 | TRBV11-2 | CASSFMADSYEQYF
TRBJ2-1 | TRBV7-8 | CASRVRQGEDEQFF
TRBJ1-2 | TRBV2 | CASSEMGRDYGYTF
TRBJ2-7 | TRBV5-1 | CASSLVPGYEQYF
TRBJ2-5 | TRBV7-3 | CASSPGGGTQETQYF
TRBJ1-1 | TRBV12-5 | CASGLVLEDRLSTLNTEAFF
TRBJ1-2 | TRBV6-5 | CASSPRPPGGYGYTF
TRBJ2-5 | TRBV30 | CAWSVRAGADETQYF
TRBJ2-7 | TRBV5-6 | CASSPYNFGAYEQYF
TRBJ1-1 | TRBV19 | CASSEDSMNTEAFF